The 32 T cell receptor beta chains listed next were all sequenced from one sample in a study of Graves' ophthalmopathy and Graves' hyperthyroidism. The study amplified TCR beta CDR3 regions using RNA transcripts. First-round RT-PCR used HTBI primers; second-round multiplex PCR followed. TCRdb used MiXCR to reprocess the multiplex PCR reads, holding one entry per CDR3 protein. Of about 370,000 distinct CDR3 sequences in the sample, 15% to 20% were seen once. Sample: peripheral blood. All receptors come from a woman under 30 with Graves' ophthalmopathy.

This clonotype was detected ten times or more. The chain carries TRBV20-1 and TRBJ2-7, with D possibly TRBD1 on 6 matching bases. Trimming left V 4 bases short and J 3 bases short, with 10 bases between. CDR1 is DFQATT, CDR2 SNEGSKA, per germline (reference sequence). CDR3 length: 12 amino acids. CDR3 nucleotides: TGCAGTGCTACCGGGACACTCTACGAGCAGTACTTC. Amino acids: CSATGTLYEQYF.

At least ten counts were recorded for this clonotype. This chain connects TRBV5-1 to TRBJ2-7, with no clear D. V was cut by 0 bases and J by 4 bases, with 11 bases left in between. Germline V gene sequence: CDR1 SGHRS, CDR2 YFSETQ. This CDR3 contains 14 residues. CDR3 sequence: CASSLVRAGYEQYF. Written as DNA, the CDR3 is TGCGCCAGCAGCTTGGTCCGGGCTGGATACGAGCAGTACTTC.

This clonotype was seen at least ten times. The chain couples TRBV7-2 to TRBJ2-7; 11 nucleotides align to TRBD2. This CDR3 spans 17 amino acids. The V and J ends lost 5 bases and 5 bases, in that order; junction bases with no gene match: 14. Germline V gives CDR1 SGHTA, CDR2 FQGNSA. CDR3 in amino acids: CASSTISGRAFGDEQYF. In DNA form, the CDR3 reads TGTGCCAGCAGCACAATTAGCGGGAGGGCCTTTGGTGACGAGCAGTACTTC.

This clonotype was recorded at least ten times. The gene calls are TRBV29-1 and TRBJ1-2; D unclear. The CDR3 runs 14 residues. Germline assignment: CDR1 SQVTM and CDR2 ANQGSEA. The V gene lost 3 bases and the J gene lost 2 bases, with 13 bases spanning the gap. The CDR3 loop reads CSVDQAEANYGYTF. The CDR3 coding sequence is TGCAGCGTTGATCAGGCAGAAGCCAACTATGGCTACACCTTC.

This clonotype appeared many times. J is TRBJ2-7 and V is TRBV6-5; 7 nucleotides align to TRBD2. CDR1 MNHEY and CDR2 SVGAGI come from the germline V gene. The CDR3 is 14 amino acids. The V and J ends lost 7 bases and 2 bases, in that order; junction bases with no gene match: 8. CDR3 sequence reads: CASNRGDPTYEQYF. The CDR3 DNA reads TGTGCCAGCAATCGGGGGGACCCCACCTACGAGCAGTACTTC.

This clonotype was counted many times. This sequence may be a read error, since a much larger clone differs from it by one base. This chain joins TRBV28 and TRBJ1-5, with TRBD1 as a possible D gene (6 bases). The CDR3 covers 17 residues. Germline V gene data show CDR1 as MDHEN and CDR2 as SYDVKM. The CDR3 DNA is TGTGCCAGCAGTTTATTGACAGGAGGCGAGAGCAATCGGCCCCAGCATTTT. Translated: CASSLLTGGESNRPQHF.

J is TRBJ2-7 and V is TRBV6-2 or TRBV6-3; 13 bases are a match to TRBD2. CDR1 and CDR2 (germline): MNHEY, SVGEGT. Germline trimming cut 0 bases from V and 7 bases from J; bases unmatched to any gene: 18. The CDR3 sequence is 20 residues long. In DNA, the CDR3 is TGTGCCAGCAGTTACTCGTCCGGGGGGCGCAAGACTAGCGGGAGGAGGGAGCAGTACTTC. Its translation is CASSYSSGGRKTSGRREQYF.

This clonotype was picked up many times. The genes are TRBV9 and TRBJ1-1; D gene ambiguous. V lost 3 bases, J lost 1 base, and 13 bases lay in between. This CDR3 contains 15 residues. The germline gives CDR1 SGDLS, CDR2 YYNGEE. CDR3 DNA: TGTGCCAGCAGCGCCAGCCCGTGGGCGAACACTGAAGCTTTCTTT. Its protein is CASSASPWANTEAFF. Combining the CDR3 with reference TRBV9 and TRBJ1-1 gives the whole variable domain DSGVTQTPKHLITATGQRVTLRCSPRSGDLSVYWYQQSLDQGLQFLIQYYNGEERAKGNILERFSAQQFPDLHSELNLSSLELGDSALYFCASSASPWANTEAFFGQGTRLTVV.

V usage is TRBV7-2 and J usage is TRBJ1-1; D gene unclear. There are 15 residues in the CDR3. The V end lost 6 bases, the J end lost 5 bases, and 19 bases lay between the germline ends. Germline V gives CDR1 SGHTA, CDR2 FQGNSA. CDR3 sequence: CASSLEAAFETEAFF. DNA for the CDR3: TGTGCCAGCAGTTTGGAGGCAGCCTTCGAGACTGAAGCTTTCTTT. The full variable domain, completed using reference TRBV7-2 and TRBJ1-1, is GAGVSQSPSNKVTEKGKDVELRCDPISGHTALYWYRQSLGQGLEFLIYFQGNSAPDKSGLPSDRFSAERTGGSVSTLTIQRTQQEDSAVYLCASSLEAAFETEAFFGQGTRLTVV.

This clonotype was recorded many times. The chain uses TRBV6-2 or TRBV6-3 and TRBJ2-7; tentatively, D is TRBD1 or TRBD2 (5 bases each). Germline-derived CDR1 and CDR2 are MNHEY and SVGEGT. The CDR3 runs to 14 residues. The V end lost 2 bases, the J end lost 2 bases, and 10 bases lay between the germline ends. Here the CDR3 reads CASSYGTITYEQYF. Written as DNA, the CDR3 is TGTGCCAGCAGTTACGGGACGATCACCTACGAGCAGTACTTC.

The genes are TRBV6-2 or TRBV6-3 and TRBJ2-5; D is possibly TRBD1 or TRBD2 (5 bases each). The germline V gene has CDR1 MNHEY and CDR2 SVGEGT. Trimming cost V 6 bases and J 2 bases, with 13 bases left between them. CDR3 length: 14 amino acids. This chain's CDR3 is CASREPGQQETQYF. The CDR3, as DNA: TGTGCCAGCAGGGAACCGGGGCAACAAGAGACCCAGTACTTC.

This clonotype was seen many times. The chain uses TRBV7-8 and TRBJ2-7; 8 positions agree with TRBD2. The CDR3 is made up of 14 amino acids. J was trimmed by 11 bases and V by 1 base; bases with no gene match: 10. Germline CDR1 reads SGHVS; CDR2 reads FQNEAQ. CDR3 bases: TGTGCCAGCAGCTTAGTGGGCAGCGGGAGATCGAAGTACTTC. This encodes CASSLVGSGRSKYF.

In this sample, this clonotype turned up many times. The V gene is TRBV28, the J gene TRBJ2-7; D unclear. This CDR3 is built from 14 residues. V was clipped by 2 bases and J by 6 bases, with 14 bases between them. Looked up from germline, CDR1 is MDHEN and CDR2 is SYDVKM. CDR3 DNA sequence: TGTGCCAGCAGTTTAAGCTCCTCGCCGGGCGAGCAGTACTTC. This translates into CASSLSSSPGEQYF.

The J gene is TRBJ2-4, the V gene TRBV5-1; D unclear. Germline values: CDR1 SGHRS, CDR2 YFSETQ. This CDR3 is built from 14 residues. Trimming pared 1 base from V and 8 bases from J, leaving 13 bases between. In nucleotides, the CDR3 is TGCGCCAGCAGCTTGACTCCTGGCCGAGACATTCAGTACTTC. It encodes CASSLTPGRDIQYF.

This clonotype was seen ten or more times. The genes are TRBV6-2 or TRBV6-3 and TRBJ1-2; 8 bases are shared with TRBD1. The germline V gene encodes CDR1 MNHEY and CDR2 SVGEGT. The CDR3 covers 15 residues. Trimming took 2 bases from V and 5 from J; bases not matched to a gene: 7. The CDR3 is CASSYPGQGLYGYTF. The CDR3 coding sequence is TGTGCCAGCAGTTACCCCGGACAGGGACTTTATGGCTACACCTTC.

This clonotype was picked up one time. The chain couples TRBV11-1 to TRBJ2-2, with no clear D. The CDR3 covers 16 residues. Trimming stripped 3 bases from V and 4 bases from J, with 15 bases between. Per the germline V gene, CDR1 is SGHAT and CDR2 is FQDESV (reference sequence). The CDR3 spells CASSLLSQLGTGELFF. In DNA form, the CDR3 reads TGTGCCAGCAGCTTGCTCTCACAGTTGGGCACCGGGGAGCTGTTTTTT.

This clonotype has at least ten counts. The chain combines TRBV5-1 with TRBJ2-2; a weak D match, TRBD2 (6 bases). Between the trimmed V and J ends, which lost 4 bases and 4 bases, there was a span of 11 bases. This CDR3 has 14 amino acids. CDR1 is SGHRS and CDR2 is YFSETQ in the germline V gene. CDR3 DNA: TGCGCCAGCAGCCCACGGGACTCCACCGGGGAGCTGTTTTTT. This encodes CASSPRDSTGELFF.

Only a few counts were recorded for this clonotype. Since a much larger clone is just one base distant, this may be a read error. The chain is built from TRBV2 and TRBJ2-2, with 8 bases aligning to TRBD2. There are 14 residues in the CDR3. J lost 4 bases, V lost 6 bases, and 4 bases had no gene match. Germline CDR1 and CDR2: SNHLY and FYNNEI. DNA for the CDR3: TGTGCCAGCAGAACCGGGACTAGCACCGGGGAGCTGTTTTTT. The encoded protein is CASRTGTSTGELFF.

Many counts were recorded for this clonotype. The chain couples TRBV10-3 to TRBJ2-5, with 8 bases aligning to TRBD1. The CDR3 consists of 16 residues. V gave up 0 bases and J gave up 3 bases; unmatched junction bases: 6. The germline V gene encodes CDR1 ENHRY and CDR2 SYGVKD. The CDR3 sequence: CAISESRGRREETQYF. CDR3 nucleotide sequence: TGTGCCATCAGTGAGTCCAGGGGGCGAAGAGAAGAGACCCAGTACTTC.

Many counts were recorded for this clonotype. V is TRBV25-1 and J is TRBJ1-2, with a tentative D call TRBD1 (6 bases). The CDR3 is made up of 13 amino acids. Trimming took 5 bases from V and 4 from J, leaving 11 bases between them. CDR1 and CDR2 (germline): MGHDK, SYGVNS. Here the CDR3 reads CASSPRQAYGYTF. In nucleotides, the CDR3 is TGTGCCAGCAGTCCACGACAGGCCTATGGCTACACCTTC.

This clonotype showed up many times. The CDR3 DNA follows: TGTGCCAGCCGGACAGCCTCCTACGAGCAGTACTTC. Residues: CASRTASYEQYF. V is TRBV6-5 and J is TRBJ2-7, with a weak D call TRBD1 (6 bases). Per the germline V gene, CDR1 is MNHEY and CDR2 is SVGAGI. The V and J ends lost 8 bases and 0 bases respectively, with 8 bases between them. The CDR3 length is 12 residues.

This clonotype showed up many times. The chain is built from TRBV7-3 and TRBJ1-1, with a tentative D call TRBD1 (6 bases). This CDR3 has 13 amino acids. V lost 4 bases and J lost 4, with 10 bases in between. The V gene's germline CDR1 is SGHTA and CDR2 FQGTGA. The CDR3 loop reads CASSSTGPTEAFF. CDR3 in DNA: TGTGCCAGCAGCTCTACAGGGCCCACTGAAGCTTTCTTT.

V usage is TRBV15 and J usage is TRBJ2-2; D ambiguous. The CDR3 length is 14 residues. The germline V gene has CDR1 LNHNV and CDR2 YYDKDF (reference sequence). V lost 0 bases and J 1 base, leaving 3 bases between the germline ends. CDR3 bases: TGTGCCACCAGCAGAGACGGGAACACCGGGGAGCTGTTTTTT. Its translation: CATSRDGNTGELFF.

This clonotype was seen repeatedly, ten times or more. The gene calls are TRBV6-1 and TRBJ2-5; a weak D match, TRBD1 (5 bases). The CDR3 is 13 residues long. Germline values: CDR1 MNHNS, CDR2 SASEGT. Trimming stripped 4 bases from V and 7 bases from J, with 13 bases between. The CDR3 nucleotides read TGTGCCAGCAGTGCCCCAGGGTCCGGGACCCAGTACTTC. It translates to CASSAPGSGTQYF.

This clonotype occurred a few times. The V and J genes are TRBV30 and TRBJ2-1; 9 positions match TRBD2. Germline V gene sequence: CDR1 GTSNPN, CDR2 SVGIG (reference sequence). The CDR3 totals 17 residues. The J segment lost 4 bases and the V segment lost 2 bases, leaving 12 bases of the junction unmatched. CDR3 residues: CAWSRISGRGGYNEQFF. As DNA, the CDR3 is TGTGCCTGGAGTCGTATTAGCGGGAGAGGGGGATACAATGAGCAGTTCTTC.

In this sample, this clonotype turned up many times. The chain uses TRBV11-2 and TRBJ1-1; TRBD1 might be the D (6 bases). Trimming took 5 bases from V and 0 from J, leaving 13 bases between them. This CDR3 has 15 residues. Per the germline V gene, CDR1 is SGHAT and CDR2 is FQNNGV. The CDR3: CASSLSQGLNTEAFF. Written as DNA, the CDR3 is TGTGCCAGCAGCCTCAGCCAGGGGCTGAACACTGAAGCTTTCTTT.

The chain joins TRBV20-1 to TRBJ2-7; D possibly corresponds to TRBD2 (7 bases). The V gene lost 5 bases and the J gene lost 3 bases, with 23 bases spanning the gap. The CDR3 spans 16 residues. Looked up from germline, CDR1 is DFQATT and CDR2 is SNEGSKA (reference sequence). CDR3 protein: CSACADSGTRRYEQYF. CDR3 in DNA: TGCAGTGCTTGTGCGGACAGCGGGACTCGACGCTACGAGCAGTACTTC.

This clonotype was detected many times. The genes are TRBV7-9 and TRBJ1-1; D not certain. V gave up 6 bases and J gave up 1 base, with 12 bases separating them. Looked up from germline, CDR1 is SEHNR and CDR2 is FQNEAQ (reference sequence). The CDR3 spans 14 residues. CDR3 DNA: TGTGCCAGCAGGGTCCTACGGGAGAACACTGAAGCTTTCTTT. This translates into CASRVLRENTEAFF.

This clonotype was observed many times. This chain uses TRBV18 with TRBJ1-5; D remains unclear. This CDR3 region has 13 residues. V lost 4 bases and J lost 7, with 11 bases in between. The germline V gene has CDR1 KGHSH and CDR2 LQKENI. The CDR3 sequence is CASSRTEGQPQHF. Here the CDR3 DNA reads TGTGCCAGCTCACGAACGGAAGGGCAGCCCCAGCATTTT.

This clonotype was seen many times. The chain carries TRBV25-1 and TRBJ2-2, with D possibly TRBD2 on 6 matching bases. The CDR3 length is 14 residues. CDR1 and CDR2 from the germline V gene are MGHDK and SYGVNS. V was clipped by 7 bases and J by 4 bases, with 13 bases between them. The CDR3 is CASTTRDFTGELFF. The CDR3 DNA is TGTGCCAGCACCACGAGGGACTTCACCGGGGAGCTGTTTTTT.

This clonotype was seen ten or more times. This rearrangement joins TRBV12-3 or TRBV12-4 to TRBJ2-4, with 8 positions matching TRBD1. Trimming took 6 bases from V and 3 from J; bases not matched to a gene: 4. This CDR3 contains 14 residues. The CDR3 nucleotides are TGTGCCAGCAGACCGGGGACAGGCAAAAACATTCAGTACTTC. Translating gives CASRPGTGKNIQYF.

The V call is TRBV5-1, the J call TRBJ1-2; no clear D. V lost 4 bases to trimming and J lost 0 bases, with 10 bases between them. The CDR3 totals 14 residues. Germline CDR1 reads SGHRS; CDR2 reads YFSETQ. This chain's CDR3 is CASSLDGPNYGYTF. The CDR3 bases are TGCGCCAGCAGCCTGGACGGACCTAACTATGGCTACACCTTC. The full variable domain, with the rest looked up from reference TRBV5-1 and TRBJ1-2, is KAGVTQTPRYLIKTRGQQVTLSCSPISGHRSVSWYQQTPGQGLQFLFEYFSETQRNKGNFPGRFSGRQFSNSRSEMNVSTLELGDSALYLCASSLDGPNYGYTFGSGTRLTVV.